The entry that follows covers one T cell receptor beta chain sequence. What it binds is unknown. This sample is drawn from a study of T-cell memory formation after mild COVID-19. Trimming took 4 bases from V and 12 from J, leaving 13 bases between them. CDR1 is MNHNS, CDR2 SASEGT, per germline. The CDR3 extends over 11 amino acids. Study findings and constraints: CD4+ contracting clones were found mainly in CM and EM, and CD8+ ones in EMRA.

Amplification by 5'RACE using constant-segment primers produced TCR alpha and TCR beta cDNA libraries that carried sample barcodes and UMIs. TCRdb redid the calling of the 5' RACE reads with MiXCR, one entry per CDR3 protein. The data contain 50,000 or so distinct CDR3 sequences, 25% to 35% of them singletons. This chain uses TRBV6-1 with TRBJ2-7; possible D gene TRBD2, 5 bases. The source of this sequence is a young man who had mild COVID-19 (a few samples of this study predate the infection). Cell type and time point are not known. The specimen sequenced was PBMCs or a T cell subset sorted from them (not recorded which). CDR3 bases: TGTGCCAGCAGTGGCCCGGAAGAGGGGTACTTC. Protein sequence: CASSGPEEGYF.